This record concerns one T cell receptor beta chain sequence. The trim removed 9 bases at V and 4 bases at J, leaving 11 bases unmatched. The CDR3 runs to 15 residues. Germline values: CDR1 MRHNA, CDR2 SNTAGT. This specimen comes from a study of control samples from healthy donors and cancer patients. Clones were sequenced by immunoSEQ multiplex PCR, and TCRdb holds only the in-frame ones, with some missing. The sample shows 95,000 to 120,000 clones, about 80% of them seen only once. The chain is built from TRBV6-4 and TRBJ2-3; TRBD1 matches 9 bases. Sequenced sample: blood. This receptor was identified in a man aged 18 to 30 in good health. CDR3 loop: CARVPTGGAADTQYF. CDR3 sequence (DNA): TGTGCCAGGGTGCCCACAGGGGGCGCGGCAGATACGCAGTATTTT.